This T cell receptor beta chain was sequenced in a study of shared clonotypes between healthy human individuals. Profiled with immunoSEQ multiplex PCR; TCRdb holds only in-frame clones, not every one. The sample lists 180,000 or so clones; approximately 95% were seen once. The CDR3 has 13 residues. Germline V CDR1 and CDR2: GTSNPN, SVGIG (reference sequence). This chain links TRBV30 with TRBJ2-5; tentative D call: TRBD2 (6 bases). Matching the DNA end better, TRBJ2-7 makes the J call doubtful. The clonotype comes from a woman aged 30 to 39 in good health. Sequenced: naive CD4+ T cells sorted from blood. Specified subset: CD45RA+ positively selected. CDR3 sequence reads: CAWSRGLSSEQYF. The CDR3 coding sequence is TGTGCCTGGAGTCGGGGACTGTCATCCGAGCAGTACTTC.